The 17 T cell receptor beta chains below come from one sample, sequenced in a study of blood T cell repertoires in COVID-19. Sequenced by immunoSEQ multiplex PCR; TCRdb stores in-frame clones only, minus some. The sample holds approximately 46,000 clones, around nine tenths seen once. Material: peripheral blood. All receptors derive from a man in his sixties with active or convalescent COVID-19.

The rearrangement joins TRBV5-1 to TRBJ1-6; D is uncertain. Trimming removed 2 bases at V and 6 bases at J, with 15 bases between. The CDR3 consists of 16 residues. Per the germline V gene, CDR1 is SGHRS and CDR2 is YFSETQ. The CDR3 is CASSFDLTRSNSPLHF. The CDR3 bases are TGCGCCAGCAGCTTTGACCTCACTCGGAGTAATTCACCCCTCCACTTT.

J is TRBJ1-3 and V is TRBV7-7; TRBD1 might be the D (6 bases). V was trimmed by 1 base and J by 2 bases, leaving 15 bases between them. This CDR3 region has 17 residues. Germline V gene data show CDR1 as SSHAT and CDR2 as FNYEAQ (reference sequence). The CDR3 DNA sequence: TGTGCCAGCAGCTTAGAGGCGGGGGGCAAGCCTGGAAACACCATATATTTT. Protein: CASSLEAGGKPGNTIYF.

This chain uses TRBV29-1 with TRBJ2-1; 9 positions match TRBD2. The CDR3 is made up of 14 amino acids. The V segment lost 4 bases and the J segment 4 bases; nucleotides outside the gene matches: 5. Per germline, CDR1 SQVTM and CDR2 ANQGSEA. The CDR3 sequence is CSVVASGKYNEQFF. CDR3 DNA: TGCAGCGTTGTAGCTAGCGGGAAGTACAATGAGCAGTTCTTC.

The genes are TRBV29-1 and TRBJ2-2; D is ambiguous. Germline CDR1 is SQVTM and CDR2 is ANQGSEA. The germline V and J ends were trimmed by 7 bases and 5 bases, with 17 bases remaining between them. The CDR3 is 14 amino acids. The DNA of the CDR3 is TGCAGCGCCATACCGCGTAGTCCGACCGGGGAGCTGTTTTTT. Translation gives CSAIPRSPTGELFF.

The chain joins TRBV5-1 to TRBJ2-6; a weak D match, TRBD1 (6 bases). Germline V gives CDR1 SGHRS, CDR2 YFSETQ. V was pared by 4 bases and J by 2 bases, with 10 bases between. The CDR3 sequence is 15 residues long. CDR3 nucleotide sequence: TGCGCCAGCAGCGCCACAGGGACTGGGGCCAACGTCCTGACTTTC. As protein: CASSATGTGANVLTF.

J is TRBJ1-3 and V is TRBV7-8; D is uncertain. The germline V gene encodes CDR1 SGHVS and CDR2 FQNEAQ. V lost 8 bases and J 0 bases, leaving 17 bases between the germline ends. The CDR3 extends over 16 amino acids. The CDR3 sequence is CASGPLAANSGNTIYF. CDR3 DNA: TGTGCCAGCGGCCCGTTGGCGGCCAACTCTGGAAACACCATATATTTT.

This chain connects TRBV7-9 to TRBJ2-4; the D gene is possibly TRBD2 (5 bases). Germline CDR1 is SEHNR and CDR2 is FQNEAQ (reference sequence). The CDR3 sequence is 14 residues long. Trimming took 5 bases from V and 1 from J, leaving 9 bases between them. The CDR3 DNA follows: TGTGCCAGCAGCGCCGGGGAGGCCAAAAACATTCAGTACTTC. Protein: CASSAGEAKNIQYF.

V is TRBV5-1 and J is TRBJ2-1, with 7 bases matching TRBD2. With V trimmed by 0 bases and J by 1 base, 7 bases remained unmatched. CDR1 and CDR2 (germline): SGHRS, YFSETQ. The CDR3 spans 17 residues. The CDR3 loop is CASSLAGAGPSYNEQFF. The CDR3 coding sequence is TGCGCCAGCAGCTTGGCCGGAGCGGGACCTTCCTACAATGAGCAGTTCTTC.

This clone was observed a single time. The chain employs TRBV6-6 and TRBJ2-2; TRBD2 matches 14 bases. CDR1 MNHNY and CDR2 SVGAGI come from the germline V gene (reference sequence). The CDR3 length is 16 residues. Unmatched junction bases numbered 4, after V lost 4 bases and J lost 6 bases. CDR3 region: CASSLGLAGEAGELFF. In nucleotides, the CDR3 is TGTGCCAGCAGTTTGGGACTAGCGGGGGAAGCCGGGGAGCTGTTTTTT.

In DNA form, the CDR3 reads TGTGCCAGCAGTCAAGGGGGCAGCAATCAGCCCCAGCATTTT. This gives the protein CASSQGGSNQPQHF. The V gene is TRBV28, the J gene TRBJ1-5, with TRBD1 matching 7 bases. Germline values: CDR1 MDHEN, CDR2 SYDVKM. The CDR3 extends over 14 amino acids. With 5 bases clipped from V and 1 base from J, the junction kept 2 bases outside the gene matches.

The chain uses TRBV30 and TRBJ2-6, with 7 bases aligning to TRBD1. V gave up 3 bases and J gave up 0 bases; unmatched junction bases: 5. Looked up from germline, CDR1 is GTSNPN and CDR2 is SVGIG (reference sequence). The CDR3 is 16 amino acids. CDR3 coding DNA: TGTGCCTGGAGCGGGACAGAGTCCTCTGGGGCCAACGTCCTGACTTTC. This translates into CAWSGTESSGANVLTF.

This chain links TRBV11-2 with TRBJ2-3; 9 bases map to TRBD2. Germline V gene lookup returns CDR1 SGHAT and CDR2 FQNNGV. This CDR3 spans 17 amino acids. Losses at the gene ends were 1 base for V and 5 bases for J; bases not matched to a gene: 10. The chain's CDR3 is CASSLARAGGGKDTQYF. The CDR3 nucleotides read TGTGCCAGCAGCTTAGCTAGAGCGGGGGGCGGGAAAGATACGCAGTATTTT.

CDR3 nucleotides: TGTGCCAGCAGCTTGTTAGTTGATGGCTACACCTTC. Protein product: CASSLLVDGYTF. The chain carries TRBV5-4 and TRBJ1-2; D gene ambiguous. The CDR3 length is 12 residues. Germline V lookup: CDR1 SGHNT, CDR2 YYREEE (reference sequence). The germline V and J ends were trimmed by 1 base and 6 bases, with 7 bases remaining between them.

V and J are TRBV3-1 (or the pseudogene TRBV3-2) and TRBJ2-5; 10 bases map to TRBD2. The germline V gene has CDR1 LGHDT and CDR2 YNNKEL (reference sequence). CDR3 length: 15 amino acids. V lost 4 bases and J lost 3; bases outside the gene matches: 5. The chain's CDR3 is CASSPGLAEKETQYF. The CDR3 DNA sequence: TGTGCCAGCAGCCCAGGACTAGCGGAGAAAGAGACCCAGTACTTC.

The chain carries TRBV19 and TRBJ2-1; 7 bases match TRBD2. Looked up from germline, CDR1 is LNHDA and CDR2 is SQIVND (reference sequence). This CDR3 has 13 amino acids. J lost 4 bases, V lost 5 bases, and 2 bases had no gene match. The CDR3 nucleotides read TGTGCCAGTAGTTCGGGGGGTTACAATGAGCAGTTCTTC. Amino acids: CASSSGGYNEQFF.

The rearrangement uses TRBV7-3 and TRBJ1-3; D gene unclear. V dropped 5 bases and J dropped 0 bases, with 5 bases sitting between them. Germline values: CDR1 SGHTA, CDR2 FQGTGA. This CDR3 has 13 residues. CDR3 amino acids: CASSPISGNTIYF. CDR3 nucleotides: TGTGCCAGCAGCCCCATCTCTGGAAACACCATATATTTT.

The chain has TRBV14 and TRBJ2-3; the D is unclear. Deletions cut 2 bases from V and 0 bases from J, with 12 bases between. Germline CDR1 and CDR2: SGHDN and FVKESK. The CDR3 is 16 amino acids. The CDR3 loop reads CASSQWAESSTDTQYF. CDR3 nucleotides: TGTGCCAGCAGCCAATGGGCAGAGTCTAGCACAGATACGCAGTATTTT.